This T cell receptor (beta chain) originates from a study of response to subunit inactivated influenza vaccine. In its sample, this clonotype was seen a few times. TCRdb processed the RT-PCR reads anew with MiXCR; each CDR3 protein has one entry. This table has roughly 290,000 distinct CDR3 sequences, just over 20% appearing once. Germline V gene data show CDR1 as DFQATT and CDR2 as SNEGSKA (reference sequence). The CDR3 consists of 12 residues. V was cut by 0 bases and J by 5 bases, with 7 bases left in between. Sample: PBMCs from blood, taken less than 22 months after vaccination. The chain links TRBV20-1 to TRBJ2-5; tentative D call: TRBD2 (6 bases). The TCR sequence derives from a man between 50 and 70 years old who received an inactivated influenza vaccine. CDR3 in DNA: TGCAGTGCTAGAGATGGGAGGGAGACCCAGTACTTC. This encodes CSARDGRETQYF.